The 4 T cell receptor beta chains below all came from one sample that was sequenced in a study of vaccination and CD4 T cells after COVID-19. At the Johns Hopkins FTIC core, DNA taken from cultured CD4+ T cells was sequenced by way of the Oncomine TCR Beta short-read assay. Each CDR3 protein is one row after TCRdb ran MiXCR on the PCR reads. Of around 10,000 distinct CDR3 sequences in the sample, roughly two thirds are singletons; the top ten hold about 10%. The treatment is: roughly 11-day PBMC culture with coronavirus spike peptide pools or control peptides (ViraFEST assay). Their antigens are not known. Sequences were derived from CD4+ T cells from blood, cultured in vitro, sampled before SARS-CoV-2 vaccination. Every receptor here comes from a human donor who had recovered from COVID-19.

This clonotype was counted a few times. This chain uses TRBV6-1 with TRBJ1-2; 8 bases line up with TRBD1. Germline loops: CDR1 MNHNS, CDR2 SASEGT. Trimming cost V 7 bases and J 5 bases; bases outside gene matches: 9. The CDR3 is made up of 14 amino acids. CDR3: CASKGDRGGYGYTF. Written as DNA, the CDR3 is TGTGCCAGCAAAGGAGACAGGGGCGGATATGGCTACACCTTC.

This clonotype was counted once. Here the CDR3 reads CASSESSGFPKYF. The CDR3 region has the DNA TGCGCCAGCAGTGAGTCGTCTGGGTTCCCGAAGTACTTC. The chain has TRBV10-1 and TRBJ2-7; D remains ambiguous. Germline V gives CDR1 WNHNN, CDR2 SYGVQD (reference sequence). The ends were cut back, 0 bases at V and 11 bases at J, with 14 bases in the middle. This CDR3 is built from 13 residues.

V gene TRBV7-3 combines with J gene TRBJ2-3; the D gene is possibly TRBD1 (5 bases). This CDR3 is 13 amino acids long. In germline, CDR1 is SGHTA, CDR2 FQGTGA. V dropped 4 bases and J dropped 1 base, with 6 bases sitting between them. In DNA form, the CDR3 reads TGTGCCAGCAGCTCACAGGGCACAGATACGCAGTATTTT. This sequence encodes CASSSQGTDTQYF.

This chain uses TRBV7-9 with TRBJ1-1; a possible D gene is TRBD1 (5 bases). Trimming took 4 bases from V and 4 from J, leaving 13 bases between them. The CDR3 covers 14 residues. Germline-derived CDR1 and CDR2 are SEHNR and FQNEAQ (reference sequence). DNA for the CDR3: TGTGCCAGCAGCTCGGGACCGCGATTCACTGAAGCTTTCTTT. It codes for CASSSGPRFTEAFF.